This passage covers 28 T cell receptor beta chains from one sample sequenced in a study of shared clonotypes between healthy human individuals. Clones were sequenced by immunoSEQ multiplex PCR, and TCRdb holds only the in-frame ones, with some missing. The repertoire holds some 2,100,000 clones, with about 92% as singletons. CD45RO negativity and positive selection for CCR7 defined naive CD8 cells, a population that excluded terminally differentiated effector memory CD45RA+ cells. The sequenced sample was naive CD8+ T cells from PBMCs. The receptor source for this set is a man aged 18 to 29 in good health. Some clones in this sample may be carry-over from other donors' samples.

This clone appeared a few times. V and J are TRBV29-1 and TRBJ1-1; D ambiguous. V lost 4 bases to trimming and J lost 0 bases, with 12 bases between them. This CDR3 spans 14 amino acids. CDR1 SQVTM and CDR2 ANQGSEA come from the germline V gene. CDR3 loop: CSVVASTMNTEAFF. The CDR3 DNA follows: TGCAGCGTTGTGGCCAGTACAATGAACACTGAAGCTTTCTTT.

The CDR3 coding sequence is TGTGCCAGCAGTGAAGCGAGTCACCGAGCTAACTATGGCTACACCTTC. This encodes CASSEASHRANYGYTF. The J gene is TRBJ1-2, the V gene TRBV6-1; no clear D. This CDR3 has 16 residues. Trimming left V 0 bases short and J 0 bases short, with 11 bases between. Germline V gene lookup returns CDR1 MNHNS and CDR2 SASEGT.

This clone showed up just once. This chain uses TRBV27 with TRBJ2-3; TRBD2 matches at 11 bases. The CDR3 totals 15 residues. V dropped 6 bases and J dropped 6; count of bases not matched to a gene: 8. From germline, CDR1 is MNHEY and CDR2 SMNVEV (reference sequence). In DNA, the CDR3 is TGTGCCAGCAGGAAACTAGCGGGAGTAAGTGATACGCAGTATTTT. It translates to CASRKLAGVSDTQYF.

The rearrangement links TRBV15 to TRBJ2-2, with a tentative D call TRBD1 (6 bases). The germline V and J ends were trimmed by 9 bases and 3 bases, with 14 bases remaining between them. The CDR3 spans 14 residues. CDR1 and CDR2 from the germline V gene are LNHNV and YYDKDF (reference sequence). The CDR3 DNA reads TGTGCCACGAGCGACAGGTCACACACCGGGGAGCTGTTTTTT. Its translation: CATSDRSHTGELFF.

This clone was detected once. The genes are TRBV2 and TRBJ2-5; either TRBD1 or TRBD2 may fit D (5 bases each). Trimming removed 7 bases at V and 2 bases at J, with 17 bases between. The CDR3 totals 15 residues. The germline V gene has CDR1 SNHLY and CDR2 FYNNEI. The CDR3 DNA reads as TGTGCCAGCACCGATTCGGGACGGCGACAAGAGACCCAGTACTTC. Residues: CASTDSGRRQETQYF.

The chain carries TRBV29-1 and TRBJ1-1; D gene uncertain. Trimming shortened V by 1 base and J by 8 bases, and 11 bases separated the two germline ends. Germline CDR1 reads SQVTM; CDR2 reads ANQGSEA. The CDR3 loop spans 12 amino acids. As DNA, the CDR3 is TGCAGCGTTGAAGCCTCAAGTCGAGAAGCTTTCTTT. Protein sequence: CSVEASSREAFF.

The genes are TRBV19 and TRBJ1-1; D is possibly TRBD1 (5 bases). With 0 bases removed from V and 0 bases from J, the gap between germline ends came to 8 bases. The CDR3 runs to 15 residues. From germline, CDR1 is LNHDA and CDR2 SQIVND (reference sequence). CDR3 residues: CASSIDGQLNTEAFF. The DNA of the CDR3 is TGTGCCAGTAGTATAGACGGACAACTGAACACTGAAGCTTTCTTT.

This sequence joins TRBV19 and TRBJ2-7; 7 nucleotides agree with TRBD2. This CDR3 has 15 amino acids. Trimming cost V 10 bases and J 6 bases; bases outside gene matches: 18. Germline V gene lookup returns CDR1 LNHDA and CDR2 SQIVND (reference sequence). This chain's CDR3 is CATGGSAGAPPEQYF. The CDR3 DNA reads TGTGCCACTGGGGGGTCGGCGGGAGCACCCCCCGAGCAGTACTTC.

The CDR3 sequence: CASSPVTGGSNEQFF. DNA for the CDR3: TGTGCCAGCTCACCAGTGACAGGGGGAAGCAATGAGCAGTTCTTC. The chain employs TRBV18 and TRBJ2-1, with TRBD1 matching 9 bases. This CDR3 region has 15 residues. The trim removed 2 bases at V and 6 bases at J, leaving 5 bases unmatched. Germline CDR1 KGHSH, CDR2 LQKENI.

The chain couples TRBV10-3 to TRBJ2-2; D gene uncertain. Trimming shortened V by 8 bases and J by 6 bases, and 22 bases separated the two germline ends. CDR1 and CDR2 (germline): ENHRY, SYGVKD. The CDR3 loop spans 16 amino acids. Here the CDR3 reads CAIGRTESRLAGELFF. The DNA for the CDR3 is TGTGCCATCGGGCGGACGGAGTCAAGATTAGCCGGGGAGCTGTTTTTT.

The rearrangement links TRBV10-3 to TRBJ2-7; 12 nucleotides line up with TRBD1. This CDR3 spans 16 amino acids. Losses at the gene ends were 2 bases for V and 6 bases for J; bases not matched to a gene: 8. Per the germline V gene, CDR1 is ENHRY and CDR2 is SYGVKD. In DNA form, the CDR3 reads TGTGCCATCAGTGAGCCCCGGGACAGGGGGCCTCTCGAGCAGTACTTC. The encoded protein is CAISEPRDRGPLEQYF.

This clone was counted a single time. This rearrangement joins TRBV10-3 to TRBJ1-1; D possibly corresponds to TRBD1 (6 bases). The germline gives CDR1 ENHRY, CDR2 SYGVKD. This CDR3 region has 17 residues. Trimming shortened V by 7 bases and J by 4 bases, and 25 bases separated the two germline ends. Here the CDR3 reads CAITTLGQRTHSTEAFF. CDR3 nucleotides: TGTGCCATCACTACTTTAGGACAGAGAACACACAGCACTGAAGCTTTCTTT.

The gene calls are TRBV5-6 and TRBJ1-5; possibly TRBD1 for D (5 bases). The V gene lost 4 bases and the J gene lost 0 bases, with 11 bases spanning the gap. Germline-derived CDR1 and CDR2 are SGHDT and YYEEEE. This CDR3 has 15 residues. The CDR3 region is CASSEGDVSNQPQHF. CDR3 coding DNA: TGTGCCAGCAGCGAAGGGGACGTTAGCAATCAGCCCCAGCATTTT.

The V and J genes are TRBV4-3 and TRBJ2-7; D might be TRBD1 or TRBD2, each matching 6 bases. The CDR3 totals 17 residues. V was trimmed by 1 base and J by 1 base, leaving 17 bases between them. The germline CDR1 and CDR2 sequences are LGHNA and YSLEER. CDR3 nucleotide sequence: TGCGCCAGCAGCCAAGGAGCGGTACGGGGGCGATCCTACGAGCAGTACTTC. Its protein is CASSQGAVRGRSYEQYF.

The V call is TRBV27, the J call TRBJ2-7; D gene unclear. The germline CDR1 and CDR2 sequences are MNHEY and SMNVEV (reference sequence). The V and J ends lost 5 bases and 0 bases respectively, with 8 bases between them. This CDR3 contains 13 residues. CDR3 DNA sequence: TGTGCCAGCAGTCCGTATTTCTCCTACGAGCAGTACTTC. Its translation is CASSPYFSYEQYF.

CDR3: CASLPAGAGDEKLFF. Written as DNA, the CDR3 is TGTGCCAGCCTCCCCGCCGGCGCAGGGGACGAAAAACTGTTTTTT. The chain carries TRBV6-6 and TRBJ1-4, with D possibly being TRBD1 (6 bases). V lost 8 bases, J lost 8 bases, and 21 bases lay in between. Germline values: CDR1 MNHNY, CDR2 SVGAGI (reference sequence). The CDR3 loop spans 15 amino acids.

The chain couples TRBV13 to TRBJ1-2; 10 nucleotides agree with TRBD1. In germline, CDR1 is PRHDT, CDR2 FYEKMQ (reference sequence). Unmatched junction bases numbered 3, after V lost 6 bases and J lost 2 bases. This CDR3 is 14 amino acids long. CDR3 amino acids: CASSRGQGNYGYTF. The DNA for the CDR3 is TGTGCCAGCAGTAGGGGACAGGGGAACTATGGCTACACCTTC.

This sequence joins TRBV19 and TRBJ1-3; no definite D call. Germline V gene data show CDR1 as LNHDA and CDR2 as SQIVND (reference sequence). This CDR3 spans 13 amino acids. The V gene lost 5 bases and the J gene lost 0 bases, with 5 bases spanning the gap. The CDR3 region is CASSRLSGNTIYF. CDR3 DNA: TGTGCCAGTAGTCGACTCTCTGGAAACACCATATATTTT.

This chain links TRBV13 with TRBJ1-2; D unclear. Germline-derived CDR1 and CDR2 are PRHDT and FYEKMQ (reference sequence). V was cut by 7 bases and J by 0 bases, with 15 bases left in between. CDR3 length equals 15 residues. This CDR3 is CASTTGSSANYGYTF. The CDR3 region has the DNA TGTGCCAGCACCACCGGGAGCTCAGCTAACTATGGCTACACCTTC.

The V call is TRBV25-1, the J call TRBJ2-3; 11 bases match TRBD2. The CDR3 runs 13 residues. CDR1 and CDR2 from the germline V gene are MGHDK and SYGVNS. The ends lost 10 bases at V and 3 bases at J; junction bases unmatched: 3. CDR3 protein: CATRTSGTDTQYF. The CDR3 DNA reads TGTGCCACCAGGACTAGCGGGACAGATACGCAGTATTTT.

This chain uses TRBV30 with TRBJ2-3, with 10 positions matching TRBD2. The germline V gene has CDR1 GTSNPN and CDR2 SVGIG (reference sequence). V was pared by 5 bases and J by 1 base, with 6 bases of the junction left unmatched. This CDR3 comprises 15 residues. The CDR3 spells CAWGAGTSGTDTQYF. The DNA for the CDR3 is TGTGCCTGGGGGGCCGGGACTAGCGGCACAGATACGCAGTATTTT.

About this clone itself: Other DNA sequences within the sample encode an identical CDR3. The chain links TRBV9 to TRBJ2-7; 10 bases map to TRBD2. Looked up from germline, CDR1 is SGDLS and CDR2 is YYNGEE. Losses at the gene ends were 0 bases for V and 2 bases for J; bases not matched to a gene: 2. The CDR3 length is 15 residues. CDR3 DNA: TGTGCCAGCAGCGTAGCTAGCGGGAGAACCTACGAGCAGTACTTC. It yields the protein CASSVASGRTYEQYF. Variable domain in full (rest from reference TRBV9 and TRBJ2-7): DSGVTQTPKHLITATGQRVTLRCSPRSGDLSVYWYQQSLDQGLQFLIQYYNGEERAKGNILERFSAQQFPDLHSELNLSSLELGDSALYFCASSVASGRTYEQYFGPGTRLTVT.

This sequence joins TRBV7-2 and TRBJ2-7, with 11 bases that match TRBD1. Trimming cost V 5 bases and J 3 bases; bases outside gene matches: 12. Germline loops: CDR1 SGHTA, CDR2 FQGNSA. The CDR3 extends over 17 amino acids. In nucleotides, the CDR3 is TGTGCCAGCAGCAACGGACAGGGGGCCAATAACGTCTACGAGCAGTACTTC. Encoded protein: CASSNGQGANNVYEQYF.

For the CDR3, the DNA is TGTGCCAGCAGCCCCTATGCGGGGGGACTCGCTGAAGCTTTCTTT. Protein: CASSPYAGGLAEAFF. The chain carries TRBV11-2 and TRBJ1-1; D may be TRBD1 (5 bases). The CDR3 loop spans 15 amino acids. V dropped 5 bases and J dropped 6 bases, with 19 bases sitting between them. In germline, CDR1 is SGHAT, CDR2 FQNNGV.

This chain joins TRBV29-1 and TRBJ1-1; 7 nucleotides agree with TRBD1. With V trimmed by 7 bases and J by 3 bases, 5 bases remained unmatched. Germline values: CDR1 SQVTM, CDR2 ANQGSEA. This CDR3 spans 12 amino acids. CDR3 region: CSGTGGDTEAFF. CDR3 coding DNA: TGCAGCGGGACAGGCGGGGACACTGAAGCTTTCTTT. Based on the CDR3 plus reference TRBV29-1 and TRBJ1-1, the full variable domain is SAVISQKPSRDICQRGTSLTIQCQVDSQVTMMFWYRQQPGQSLTLIATANQGSEATYESGFVIDKFPISRPNLTFSTLTVSNMSPEDSSIYLCSGTGGDTEAFFGQGTRLTVV.

V is TRBV10-3 and J is TRBJ1-2; a weak D match, TRBD1 (6 bases). Trimming removed 11 bases from V and 4 bases from J, with 11 bases in between. The germline V gene encodes CDR1 ENHRY and CDR2 SYGVKD. This CDR3 comprises 11 residues. CDR3 nucleotides: TGTGCCTTACGGACAGCCTATGGCTACACCTTC. It encodes CALRTAYGYTF.

The gene calls are TRBV11-2 and TRBJ1-4; possible D gene TRBD1, 5 bases. CDR1 and CDR2 (germline): SGHAT, FQNNGV. The CDR3 runs to 15 residues. Trimming left V 1 base short and J 5 bases short, with 11 bases between. The DNA of the CDR3 is TGTGCCAGCAGCTTAGTCAGGGCCCCCAATGAAAAACTGTTTTTT. Protein: CASSLVRAPNEKLFF.

The rearrangement links TRBV25-1 to TRBJ2-1; perhaps TRBD2 as D (6 bases). Per the germline V gene, CDR1 is MGHDK and CDR2 is SYGVNS. V lost 1 base to trimming and J lost 0 bases, with 10 bases between them. The CDR3 totals 16 residues. CDR3 in amino acids: CASSESGRDSYNEQFF. The CDR3 bases are TGTGCCAGCAGTGAATCGGGGCGGGACTCCTACAATGAGCAGTTCTTC.